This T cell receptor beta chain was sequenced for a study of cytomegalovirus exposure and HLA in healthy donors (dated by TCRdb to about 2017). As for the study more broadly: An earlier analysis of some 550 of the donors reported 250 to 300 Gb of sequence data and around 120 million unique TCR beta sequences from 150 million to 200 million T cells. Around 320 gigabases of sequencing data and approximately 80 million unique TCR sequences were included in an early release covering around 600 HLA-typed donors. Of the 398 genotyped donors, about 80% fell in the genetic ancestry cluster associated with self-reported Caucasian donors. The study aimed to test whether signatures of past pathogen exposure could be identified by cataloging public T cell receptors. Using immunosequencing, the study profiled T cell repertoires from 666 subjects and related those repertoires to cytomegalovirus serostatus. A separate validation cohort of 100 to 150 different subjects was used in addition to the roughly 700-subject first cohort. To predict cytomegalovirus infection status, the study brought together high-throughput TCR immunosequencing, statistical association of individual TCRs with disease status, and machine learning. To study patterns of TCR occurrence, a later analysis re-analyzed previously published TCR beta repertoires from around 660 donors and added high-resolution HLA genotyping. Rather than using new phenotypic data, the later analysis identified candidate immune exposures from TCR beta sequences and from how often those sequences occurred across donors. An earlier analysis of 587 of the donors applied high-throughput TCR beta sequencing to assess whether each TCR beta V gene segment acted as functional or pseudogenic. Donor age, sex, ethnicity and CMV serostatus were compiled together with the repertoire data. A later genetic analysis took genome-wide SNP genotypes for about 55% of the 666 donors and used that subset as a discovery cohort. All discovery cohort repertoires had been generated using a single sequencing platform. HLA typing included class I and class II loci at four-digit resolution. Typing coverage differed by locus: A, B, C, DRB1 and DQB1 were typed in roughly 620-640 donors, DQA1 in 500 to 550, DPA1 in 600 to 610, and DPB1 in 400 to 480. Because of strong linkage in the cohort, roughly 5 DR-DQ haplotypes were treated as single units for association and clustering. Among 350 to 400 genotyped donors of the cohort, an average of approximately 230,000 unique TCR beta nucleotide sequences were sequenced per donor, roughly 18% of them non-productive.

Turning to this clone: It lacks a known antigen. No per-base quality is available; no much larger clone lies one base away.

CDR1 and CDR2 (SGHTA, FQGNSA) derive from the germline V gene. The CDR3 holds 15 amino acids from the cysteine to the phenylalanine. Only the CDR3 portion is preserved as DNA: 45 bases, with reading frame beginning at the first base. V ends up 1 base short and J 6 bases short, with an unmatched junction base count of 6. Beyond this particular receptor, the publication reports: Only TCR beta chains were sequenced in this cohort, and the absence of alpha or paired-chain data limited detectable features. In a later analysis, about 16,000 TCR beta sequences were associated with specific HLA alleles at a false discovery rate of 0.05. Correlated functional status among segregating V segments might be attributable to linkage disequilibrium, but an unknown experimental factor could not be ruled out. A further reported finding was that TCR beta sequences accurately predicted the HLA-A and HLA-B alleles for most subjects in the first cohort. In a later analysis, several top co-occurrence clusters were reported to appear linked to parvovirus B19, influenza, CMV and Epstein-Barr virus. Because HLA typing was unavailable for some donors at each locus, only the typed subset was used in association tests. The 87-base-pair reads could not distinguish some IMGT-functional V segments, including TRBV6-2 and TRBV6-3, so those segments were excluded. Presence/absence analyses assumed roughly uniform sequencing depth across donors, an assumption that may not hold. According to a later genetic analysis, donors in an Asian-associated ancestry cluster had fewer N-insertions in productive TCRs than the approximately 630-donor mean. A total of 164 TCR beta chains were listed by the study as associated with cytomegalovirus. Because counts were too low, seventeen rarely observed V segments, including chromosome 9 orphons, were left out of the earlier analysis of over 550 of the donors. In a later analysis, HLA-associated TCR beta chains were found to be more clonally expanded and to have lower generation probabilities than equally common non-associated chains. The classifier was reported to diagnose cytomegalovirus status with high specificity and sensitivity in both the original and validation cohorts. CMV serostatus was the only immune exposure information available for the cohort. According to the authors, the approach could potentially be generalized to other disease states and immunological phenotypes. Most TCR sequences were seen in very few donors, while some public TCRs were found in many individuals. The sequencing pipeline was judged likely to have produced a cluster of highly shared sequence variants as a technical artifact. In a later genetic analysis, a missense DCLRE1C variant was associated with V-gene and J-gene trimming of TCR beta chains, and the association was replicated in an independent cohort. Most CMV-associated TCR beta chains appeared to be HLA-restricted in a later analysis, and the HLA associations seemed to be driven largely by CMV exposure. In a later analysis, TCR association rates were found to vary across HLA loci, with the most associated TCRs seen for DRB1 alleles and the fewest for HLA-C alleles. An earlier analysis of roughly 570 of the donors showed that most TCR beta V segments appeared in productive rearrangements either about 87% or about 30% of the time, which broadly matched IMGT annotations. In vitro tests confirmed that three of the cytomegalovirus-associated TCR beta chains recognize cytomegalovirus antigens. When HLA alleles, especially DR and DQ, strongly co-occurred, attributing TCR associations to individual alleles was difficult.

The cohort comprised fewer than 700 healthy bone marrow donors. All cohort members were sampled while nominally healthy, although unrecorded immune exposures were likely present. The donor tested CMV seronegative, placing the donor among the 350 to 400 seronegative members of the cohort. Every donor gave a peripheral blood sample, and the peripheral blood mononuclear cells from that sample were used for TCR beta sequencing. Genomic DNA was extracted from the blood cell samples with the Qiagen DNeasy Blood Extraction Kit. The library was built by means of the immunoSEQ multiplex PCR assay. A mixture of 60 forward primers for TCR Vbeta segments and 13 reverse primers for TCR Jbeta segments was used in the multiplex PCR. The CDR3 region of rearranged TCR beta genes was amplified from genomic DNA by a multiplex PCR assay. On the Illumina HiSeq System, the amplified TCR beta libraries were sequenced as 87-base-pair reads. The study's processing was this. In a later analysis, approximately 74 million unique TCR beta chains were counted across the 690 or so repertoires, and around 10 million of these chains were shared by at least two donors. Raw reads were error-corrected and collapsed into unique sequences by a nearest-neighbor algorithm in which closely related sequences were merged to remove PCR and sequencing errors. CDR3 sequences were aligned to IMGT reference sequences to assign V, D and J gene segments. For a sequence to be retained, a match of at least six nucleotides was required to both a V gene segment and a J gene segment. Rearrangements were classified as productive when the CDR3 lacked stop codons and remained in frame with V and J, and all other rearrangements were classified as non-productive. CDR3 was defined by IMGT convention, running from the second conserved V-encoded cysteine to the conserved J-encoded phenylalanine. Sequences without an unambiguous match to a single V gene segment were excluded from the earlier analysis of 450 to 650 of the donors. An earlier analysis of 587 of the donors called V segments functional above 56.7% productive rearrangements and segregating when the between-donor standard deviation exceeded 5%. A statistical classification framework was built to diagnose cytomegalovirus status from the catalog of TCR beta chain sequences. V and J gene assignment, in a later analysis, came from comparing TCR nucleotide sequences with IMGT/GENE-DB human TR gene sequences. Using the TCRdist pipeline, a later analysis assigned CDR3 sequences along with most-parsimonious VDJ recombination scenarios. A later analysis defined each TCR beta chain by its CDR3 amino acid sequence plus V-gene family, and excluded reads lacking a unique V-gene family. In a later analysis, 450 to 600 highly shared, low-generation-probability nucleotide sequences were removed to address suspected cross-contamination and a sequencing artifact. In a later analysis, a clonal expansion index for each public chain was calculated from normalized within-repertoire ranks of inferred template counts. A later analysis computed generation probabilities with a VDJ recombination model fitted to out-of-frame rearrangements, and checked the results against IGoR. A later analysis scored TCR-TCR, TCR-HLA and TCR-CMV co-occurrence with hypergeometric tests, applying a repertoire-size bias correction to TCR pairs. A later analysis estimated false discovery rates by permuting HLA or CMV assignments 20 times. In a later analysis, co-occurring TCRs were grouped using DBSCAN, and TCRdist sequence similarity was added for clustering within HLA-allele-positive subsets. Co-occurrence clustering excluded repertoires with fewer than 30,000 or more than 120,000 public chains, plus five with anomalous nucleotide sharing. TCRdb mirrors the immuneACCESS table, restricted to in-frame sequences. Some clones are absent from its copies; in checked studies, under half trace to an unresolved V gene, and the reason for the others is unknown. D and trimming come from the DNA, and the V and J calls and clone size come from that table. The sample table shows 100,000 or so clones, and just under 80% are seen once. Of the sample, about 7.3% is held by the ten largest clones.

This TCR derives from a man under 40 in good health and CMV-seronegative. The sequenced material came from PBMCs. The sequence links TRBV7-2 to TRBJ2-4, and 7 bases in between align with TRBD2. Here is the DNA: TGTGCCAGCAGCTTAGACGGGGGGATTGTAAACATTCAGTACTTC. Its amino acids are CASSLDGGIVNIQYF.